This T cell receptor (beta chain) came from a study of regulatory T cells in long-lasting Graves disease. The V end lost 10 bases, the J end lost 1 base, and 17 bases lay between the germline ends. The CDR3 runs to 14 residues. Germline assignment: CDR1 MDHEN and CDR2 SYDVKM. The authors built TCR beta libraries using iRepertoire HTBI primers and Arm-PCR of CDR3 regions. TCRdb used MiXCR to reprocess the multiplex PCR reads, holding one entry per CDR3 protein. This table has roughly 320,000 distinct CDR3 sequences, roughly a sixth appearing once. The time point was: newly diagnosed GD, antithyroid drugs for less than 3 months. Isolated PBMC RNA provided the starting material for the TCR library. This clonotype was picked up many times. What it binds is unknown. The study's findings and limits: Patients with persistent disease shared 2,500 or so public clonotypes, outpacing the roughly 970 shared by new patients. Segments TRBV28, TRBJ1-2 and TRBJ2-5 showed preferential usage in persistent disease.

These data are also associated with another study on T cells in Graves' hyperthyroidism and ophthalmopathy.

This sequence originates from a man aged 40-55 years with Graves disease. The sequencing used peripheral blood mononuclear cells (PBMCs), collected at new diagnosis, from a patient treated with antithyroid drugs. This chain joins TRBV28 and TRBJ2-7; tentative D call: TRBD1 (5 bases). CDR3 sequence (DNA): TGTGCCACCGTCACCCTGCAGGGTTCCTACGAGCAGTACTTC. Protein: CATVTLQGSYEQYF. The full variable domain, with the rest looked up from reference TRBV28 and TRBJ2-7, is DVKVTQSSRYLVKRTGEKVFLECVQDMDHENMFWYRQDPGLGLRLIYFSYDVKMKEKGDIPEGYSVSREKKERFSLILESASTNQTSMYLCATVTLQGSYEQYFGPGTRLTVT.